This TCR beta chain is drawn from a study of T-cell reconstitution after alpha-beta-depleted transplantation in children (dated by TCRdb to 2016 to 2018). In terms of the full investigation: T-cell immune reconstitution after TCRalphabeta/CD19-depleted allogeneic hematopoietic cell transplantation in children was quantitatively tracked in the study by means of TCR repertoire profiling. The study at large found these results: About two months after transplant, the apparently early recovery of alphabetaT-cell counts reportedly depended on just several hundred clones that had expanded rapidly and came from non-depleted graft cells. In some patients, the high TCRbeta diversity seen at day 60 was put down to recipient T cells and intrathymic progenitors that had survived conditioning. Hyperexpanded clone frequencies declined over subsequent months; after one year, T-cell counts and TCRbeta diversity were mostly attributed to newly produced T cells.

Reading the label with the study, this specimen's treatment or condition is: allogeneic hematopoietic cell transplantation with graft depleted of TCRalphabeta T cells and CD19 B cells. Transplant recipients were children who received TCRalphabeta/CD19-depleted allogeneic hematopoietic cell grafts. Trimming takes 5 bases from V and 6 bases from J, and the germline ends sit 7 bases apart. From its cysteine to its phenylalanine, the CDR3 spans 11 amino acids. The only DNA kept is the CDR3, 33 bases in frame from the first base. The method was PCR. For sequencing, an Illumina HiSeq 2500 was employed. TCR library preparation used molecular barcoding, with unique molecular identifiers applied to normalize quantification of the TCRbeta repertoire. Through fastp at Q25 and MiXCR, TCRdb rebuilt clones from the public reads, retaining in-frame beta chains. All rows with the same CDR3 protein become a single entry with the most common DNA and genes. In this sample the table shows around 700,000 distinct CDR3 sequences, about 12% of which occur a single time. Approximately 0.8% of the sample rests with the top ten.

This clonotype came up many times. No cognate antigen has been identified for it. Base qualities are not recorded, but no much larger clone differs from it by a single base. Sequencing used PBMCs, obtained before TCRalphabeta/CD19-depleted stem cell transplant. This receptor was taken from a girl between 2 and 10 years old with congenital amegakaryocytic thrombocytopenia, due to receive a stem cell transplant. In this chain, TRBV12-3 or TRBV12-4 is recombined with TRBJ1-1; the D gene cannot be named for sure. The DNA sequence is given as TGTGCCAGCAGTGGCAACGCTGAAGCTTTCTTT. This sequence encodes CASSGNAEAFF.